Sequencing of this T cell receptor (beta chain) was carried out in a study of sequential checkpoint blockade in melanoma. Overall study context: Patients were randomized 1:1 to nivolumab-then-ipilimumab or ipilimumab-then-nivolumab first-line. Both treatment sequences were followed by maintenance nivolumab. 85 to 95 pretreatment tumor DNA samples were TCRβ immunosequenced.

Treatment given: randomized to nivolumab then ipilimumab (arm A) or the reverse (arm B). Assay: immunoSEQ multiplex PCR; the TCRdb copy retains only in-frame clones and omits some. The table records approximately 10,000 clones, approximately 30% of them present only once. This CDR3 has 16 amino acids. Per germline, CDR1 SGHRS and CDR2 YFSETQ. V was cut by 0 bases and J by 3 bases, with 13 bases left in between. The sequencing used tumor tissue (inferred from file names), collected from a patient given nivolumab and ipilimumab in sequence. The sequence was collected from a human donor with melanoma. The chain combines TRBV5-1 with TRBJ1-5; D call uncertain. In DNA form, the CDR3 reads TGCGCCAGCAGCTTGGGGGGATTGACGGACAATCAGCCCCAGCATTTT. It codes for CASSLGGLTDNQPQHF.